The subject of this entry is one T cell receptor beta chain. The antigen it binds to is not known. No quality values exist for individual bases; no much larger clone is one base distant. Preparation of the library involved the immunoSEQ multiplex PCR assay. The source is immuneACCESS, and TCRdb retained only in-frame sequences with V and J called. Part of the clones is not carried over; for the studies checked, unresolved V genes explain less than half of this, and the remainder is unexplained. The sample table contains under 95,000 clones; only one count was recorded for 90% to 95% of them. The ten biggest clones cover 0.25% to 0.3% of the sample. The CDR3 spans 14 residues, from the cysteine through the phenylalanine. Only the CDR3 portion is preserved as DNA: 42 bases, with reading frame beginning at the first base. The germline ends are 10 bases apart after V is trimmed by 2 bases and J by 2 bases. CDR1 and CDR2 were assigned from the germline V gene (reference sequence) as LNHDA and SQIVND.

This entry belongs to a study of technical replicates of blood from a few donors (TCRdb year 2017). Rearrangement joined TRBV19 to TRBJ2-7; the D gene lacks a confident call. The sample was T cells isolated from PBMCs. This clonotype was sampled from a human donor in good health. The sequenced DNA: TGTGCCAGTAGTATACTCCCCGCAGCCTACGAGCAGTACTTC. Translated, it gives CASSILPAAYEQYF. With the rest looked up from the reference TRBV19 and TRBJ2-7 genes rather than sequenced, the full variable domain is DGGITQSPKYLFRKEGQNVTLSCEQNLNHDAMYWYRQDPGQGLRLIYYSQIVNDFQKGDIAEGYSVSREKKESFPLTVTSAQKNPTAFYLCASSILPAAYEQYFGPGTRLTVT.